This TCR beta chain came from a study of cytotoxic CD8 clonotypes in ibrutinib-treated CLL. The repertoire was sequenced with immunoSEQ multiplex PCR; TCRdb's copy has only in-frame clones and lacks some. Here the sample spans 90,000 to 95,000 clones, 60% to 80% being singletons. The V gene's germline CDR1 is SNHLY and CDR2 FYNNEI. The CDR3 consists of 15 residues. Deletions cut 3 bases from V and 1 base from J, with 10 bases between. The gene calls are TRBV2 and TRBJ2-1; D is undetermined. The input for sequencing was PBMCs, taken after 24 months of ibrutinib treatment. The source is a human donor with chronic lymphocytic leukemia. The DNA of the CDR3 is TGTGCCAGCAGTGATATACGACGGTCCTACAATGAGCAGTTCTTC. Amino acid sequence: CASSDIRRSYNEQFF.